The 8 T cell receptor beta chains listed next were all sequenced from one sample in a study of blood T cells in healthy people across ages. Alongside a J-beta primer mix, a sample-barcoded 5' primer served in a second PCR lasting roughly 6 to 11 cycles. TCRdb re-derived calls from the 5' RACE reads in MiXCR, one entry per CDR3 protein. The sample contains roughly 800,000 distinct CDR3 sequences, 58% of which appear only once. Sequenced input: blood. Every receptor here comes from a man younger than 40 in good health.

The chain has TRBV5-1 and TRBJ1-4, with a tentative D call TRBD1 (5 bases). Germline loops: CDR1 SGHRS, CDR2 YFSETQ. The V end was cut by 0 bases, the J end by 0 bases, with 9 bases between. This CDR3 has 16 amino acids. The DNA for the CDR3 is TGCGCCAGCAGCTTGGCTGGAGGGGCAACTAATGAAAAACTGTTTTTT. Encoded protein: CASSLAGGATNEKLFF.

The chain uses TRBV7-2 and TRBJ1-2; no clear D gene. CDR1 is SGHTA, CDR2 FQGNSA, per germline. V shed 5 bases and J shed 6 bases, with 13 bases lying between them. This CDR3 has 13 amino acids. The CDR3 DNA follows: TGTGCCAGCAGCACCGGGTCTCATGATGGCTACACCTTC. It codes for CASSTGSHDGYTF.

The CDR3: CAISYSGGTNNEQFF. Here the CDR3 DNA reads TGTGCCATCAGCTATAGCGGGGGGACCAACAATGAGCAGTTCTTC. The rearrangement links TRBV10-3 to TRBJ2-1; TRBD2 agrees at 10 bases. The CDR3 contains 15 residues. J lost 5 bases, V lost 6 bases, and 7 bases had no gene match. Germline values: CDR1 ENHRY, CDR2 SYGVKD.

The rearrangement joins TRBV7-3 to TRBJ2-7; 8 nucleotides agree with TRBD2. With V trimmed by 5 bases and J by 10 bases, 19 bases remained unmatched. The length of the CDR3 is 16 residues. CDR1 and CDR2 from the germline V gene are SGHTA and FQGTGA. Here the CDR3 DNA reads TGTGCCAGCAGCCCCTGGGGGGCGGGGGGTCCTTCTAACCAGTACTTC. It yields the protein CASSPWGAGGPSNQYF.

As concerns this clonotype: The CDR3 carries no conserved terminal phenylalanine or tryptophan, so it likely arises from a read error. The chain uses TRBV4-2 and TRBJ2-1; D may be TRBD1 (5 bases). From germline, CDR1 is LGHNA and CDR2 YNFKEQ. The CDR3 sequence is 15 residues long. V dropped 4 bases and J dropped 3 bases, with 13 bases sitting between them. The CDR3 sequence: CASSPGPRDYNEQFL. CDR3 sequence (DNA): TGTGCCAGCAGCCCCGGGCCCAGGGACTACAATGAGCAGTTCTTA.

The chain is built from TRBV6-5 and TRBJ1-1, with a tentative D call TRBD1 (6 bases). The germline V gene has CDR1 MNHEY and CDR2 SVGAGI. The CDR3 spans 14 residues. V was trimmed by 8 bases and J by 2 bases, leaving 15 bases between them. The CDR3 DNA is TGTGCCAGCCGGGCGGCAGGGGAAAACACTGAAGCTTTCTTT. Translated: CASRAAGENTEAFF.

The chain recombines TRBV6-5 with TRBJ2-6; D unresolved. CDR1 and CDR2 from the germline V gene are MNHEY and SVGAGI. The CDR3 has 15 residues. Trimming took 0 bases from V and 4 from J, leaving 7 bases between them. CDR3 loop: CASSYSLRGANVLTF. In DNA, the CDR3 is TGTGCCAGCAGTTACTCTCTTAGGGGGGCCAACGTCCTGACTTTC.

Only a few counts were recorded for this clonotype. The chain is built from TRBV29-1 and TRBJ2-1; 9 nucleotides align to TRBD1. CDR3 size: 13 residues. Germline V gene lookup returns CDR1 SQVTM and CDR2 ANQGSEA. With V trimmed by 8 bases and J by 7 bases, 9 bases remained unmatched. Here the CDR3 DNA reads TGCAGCCTAACAGGGGGCTTAGGAAATGAGCAGTTCTTC. Translated: CSLTGGLGNEQFF.